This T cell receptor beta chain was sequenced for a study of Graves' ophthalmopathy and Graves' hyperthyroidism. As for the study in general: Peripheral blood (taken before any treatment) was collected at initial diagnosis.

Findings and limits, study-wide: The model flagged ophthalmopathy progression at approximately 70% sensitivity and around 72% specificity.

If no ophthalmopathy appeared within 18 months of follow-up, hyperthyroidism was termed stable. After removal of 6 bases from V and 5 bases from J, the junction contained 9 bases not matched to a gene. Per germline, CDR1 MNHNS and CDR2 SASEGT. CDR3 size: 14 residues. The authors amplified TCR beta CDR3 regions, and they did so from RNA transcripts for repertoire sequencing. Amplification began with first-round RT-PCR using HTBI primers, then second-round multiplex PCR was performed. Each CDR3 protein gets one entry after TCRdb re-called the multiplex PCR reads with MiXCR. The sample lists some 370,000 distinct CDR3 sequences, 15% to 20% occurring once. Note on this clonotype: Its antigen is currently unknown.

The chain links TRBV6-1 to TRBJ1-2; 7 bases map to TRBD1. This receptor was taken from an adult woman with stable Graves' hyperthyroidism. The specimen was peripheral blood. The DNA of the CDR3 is TGTGCCAGCAGAGAACAGGGGCTTGGGTATGGCTACACCTTC. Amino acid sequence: CASREQGLGYGYTF.